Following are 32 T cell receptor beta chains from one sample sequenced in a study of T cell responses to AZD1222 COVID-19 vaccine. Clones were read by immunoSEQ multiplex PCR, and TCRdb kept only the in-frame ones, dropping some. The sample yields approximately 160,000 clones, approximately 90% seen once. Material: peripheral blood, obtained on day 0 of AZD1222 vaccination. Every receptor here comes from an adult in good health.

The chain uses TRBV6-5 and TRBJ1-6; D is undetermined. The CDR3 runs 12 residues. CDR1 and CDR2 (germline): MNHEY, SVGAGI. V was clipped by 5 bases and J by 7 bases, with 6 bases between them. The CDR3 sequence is CASSPGNSPLHF. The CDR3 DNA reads TGTGCCAGCAGTCCCGGGAATTCACCCCTCCACTTT.

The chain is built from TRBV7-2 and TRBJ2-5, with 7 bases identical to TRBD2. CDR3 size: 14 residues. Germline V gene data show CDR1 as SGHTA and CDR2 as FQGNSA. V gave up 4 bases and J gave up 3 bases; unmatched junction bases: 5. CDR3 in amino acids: CASSSASGEETQYF. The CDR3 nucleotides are TGTGCCAGCAGCTCAGCCAGCGGGGAAGAGACCCAGTACTTC.

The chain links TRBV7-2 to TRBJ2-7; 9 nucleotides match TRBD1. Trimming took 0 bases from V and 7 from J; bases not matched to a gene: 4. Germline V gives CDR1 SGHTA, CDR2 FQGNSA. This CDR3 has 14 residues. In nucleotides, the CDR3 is TGTGCCAGCAGCTTAGCACAGGGGGCGCGGGAGCAGTACTTC. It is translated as CASSLAQGAREQYF.

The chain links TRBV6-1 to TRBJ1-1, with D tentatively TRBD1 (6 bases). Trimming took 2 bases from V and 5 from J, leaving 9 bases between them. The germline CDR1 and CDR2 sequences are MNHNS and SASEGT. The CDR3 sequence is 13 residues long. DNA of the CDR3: TGTGCCAGCAGTGAAAGGGGGTTTACTGAAGCTTTCTTT. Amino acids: CASSERGFTEAFF.

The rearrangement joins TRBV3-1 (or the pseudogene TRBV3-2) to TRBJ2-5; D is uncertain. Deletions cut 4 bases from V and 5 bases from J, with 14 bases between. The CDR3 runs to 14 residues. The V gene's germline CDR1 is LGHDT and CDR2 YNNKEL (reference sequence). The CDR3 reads CASSPRIQFETQYF. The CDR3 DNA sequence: TGTGCCAGCAGCCCCCGGATACAGTTTGAGACCCAGTACTTC.

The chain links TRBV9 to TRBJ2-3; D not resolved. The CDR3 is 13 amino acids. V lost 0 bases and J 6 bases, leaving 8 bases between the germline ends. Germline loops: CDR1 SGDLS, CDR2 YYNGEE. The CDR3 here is CASSVVVRDTQYF. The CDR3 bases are TGTGCCAGCAGCGTAGTTGTTAGGGATACGCAGTATTTT.

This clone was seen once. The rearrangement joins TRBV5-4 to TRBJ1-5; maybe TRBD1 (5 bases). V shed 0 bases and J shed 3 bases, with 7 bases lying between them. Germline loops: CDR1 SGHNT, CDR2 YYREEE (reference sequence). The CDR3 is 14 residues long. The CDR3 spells CASSLGGPNQPQHF. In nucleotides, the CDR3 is TGTGCCAGCAGCTTGGGGGGACCCAATCAGCCCCAGCATTTT. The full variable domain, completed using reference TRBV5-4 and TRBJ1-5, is ETGVTQSPTHLIKTRGQQVTLRCSSQSGHNTVSWYQQALGQGPQFIFQYYREEENGRGNFPPRFSGLQFPNYSSELNVNALELDDSALYLCASSLGGPNQPQHFGDGTRLSIL.

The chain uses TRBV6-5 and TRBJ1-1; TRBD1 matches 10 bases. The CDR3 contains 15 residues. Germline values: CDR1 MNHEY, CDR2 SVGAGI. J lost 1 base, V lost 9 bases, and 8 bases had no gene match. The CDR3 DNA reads TGTGCCAGTACTCCGGGACAGGGGAGGAACACTGAAGCTTTCTTT. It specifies CASTPGQGRNTEAFF.

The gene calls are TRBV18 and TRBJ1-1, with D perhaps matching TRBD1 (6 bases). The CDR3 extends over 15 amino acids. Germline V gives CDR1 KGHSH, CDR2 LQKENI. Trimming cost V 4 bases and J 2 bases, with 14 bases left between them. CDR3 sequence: CASSLRQEINTEAFF. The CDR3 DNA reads TGTGCCAGCTCACTCCGACAGGAAATCAACACTGAAGCTTTCTTT.

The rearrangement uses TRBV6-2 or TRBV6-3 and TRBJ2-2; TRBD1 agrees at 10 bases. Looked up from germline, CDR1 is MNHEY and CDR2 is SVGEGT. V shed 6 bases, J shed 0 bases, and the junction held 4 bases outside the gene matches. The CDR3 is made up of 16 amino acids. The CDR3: CASSPDRGPNTGELFF. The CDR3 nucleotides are TGTGCCAGCAGCCCCGACAGGGGGCCGAACACCGGGGAGCTGTTTTTT.

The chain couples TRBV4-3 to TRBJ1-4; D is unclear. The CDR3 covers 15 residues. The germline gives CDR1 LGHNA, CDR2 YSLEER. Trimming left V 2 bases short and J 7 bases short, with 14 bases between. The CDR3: CASSQSASWGEKLFF. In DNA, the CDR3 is TGCGCCAGCAGCCAAAGCGCCTCCTGGGGTGAAAAACTGTTTTTT.

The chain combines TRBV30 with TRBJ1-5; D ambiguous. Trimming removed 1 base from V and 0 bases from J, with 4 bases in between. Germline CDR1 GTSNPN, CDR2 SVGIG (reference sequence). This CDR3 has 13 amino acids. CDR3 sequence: CAWSGTSNQPQHF. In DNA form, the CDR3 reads TGTGCCTGGAGTGGCACTAGCAATCAGCCCCAGCATTTT.

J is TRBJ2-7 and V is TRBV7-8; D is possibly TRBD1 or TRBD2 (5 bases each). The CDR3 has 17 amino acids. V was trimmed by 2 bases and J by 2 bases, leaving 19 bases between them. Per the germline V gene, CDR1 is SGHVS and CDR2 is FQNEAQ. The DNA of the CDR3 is TGTGCCAGCAGCTTAAGGGAGTCAGGGATCCCCCCCTACGAGCAGTACTTC. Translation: CASSLRESGIPPYEQYF.

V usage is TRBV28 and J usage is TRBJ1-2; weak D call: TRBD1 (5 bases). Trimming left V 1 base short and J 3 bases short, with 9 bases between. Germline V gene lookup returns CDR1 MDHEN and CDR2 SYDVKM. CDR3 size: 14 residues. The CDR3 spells CASSLFSGYYGYTF. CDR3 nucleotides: TGTGCCAGCAGTTTATTTTCAGGGTACTATGGCTACACCTTC.

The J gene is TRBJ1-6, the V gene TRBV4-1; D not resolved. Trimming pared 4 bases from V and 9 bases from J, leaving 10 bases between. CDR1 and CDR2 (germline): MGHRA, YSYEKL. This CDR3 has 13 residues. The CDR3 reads CASSRGPLSPLHF. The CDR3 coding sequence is TGCGCCAGCAGCCGCGGGCCGCTTTCACCCCTCCACTTT.

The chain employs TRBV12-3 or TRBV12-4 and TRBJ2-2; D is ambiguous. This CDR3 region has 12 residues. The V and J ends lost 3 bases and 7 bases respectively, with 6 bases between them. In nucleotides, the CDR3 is TGTGCCAGCAGTTTTATCAGCGGGGAGCTGTTTTTT. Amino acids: CASSFISGELFF.

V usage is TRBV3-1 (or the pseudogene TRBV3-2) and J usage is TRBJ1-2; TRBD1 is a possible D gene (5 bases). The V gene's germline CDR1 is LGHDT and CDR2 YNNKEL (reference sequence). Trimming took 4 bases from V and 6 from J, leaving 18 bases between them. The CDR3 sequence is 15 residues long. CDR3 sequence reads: CASSPRPEGIHGYTF. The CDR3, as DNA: TGTGCCAGCAGCCCACGTCCGGAGGGGATCCATGGCTACACCTTC.

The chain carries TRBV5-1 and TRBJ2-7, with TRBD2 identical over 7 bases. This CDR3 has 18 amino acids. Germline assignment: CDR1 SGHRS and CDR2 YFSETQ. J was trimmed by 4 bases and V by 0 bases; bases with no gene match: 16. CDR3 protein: CASSLARASGGSNYEQYF. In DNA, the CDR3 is TGCGCCAGCAGCTTGGCCCGAGCTTCGGGCGGGAGCAATTACGAGCAGTACTTC.

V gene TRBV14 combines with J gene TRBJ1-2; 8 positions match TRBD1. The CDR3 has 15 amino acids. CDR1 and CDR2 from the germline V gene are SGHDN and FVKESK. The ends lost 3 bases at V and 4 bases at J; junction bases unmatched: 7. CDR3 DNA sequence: TGTGCCAGCAGCCACTCAGGACAGGGATTCTATGGCTACACCTTC. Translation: CASSHSGQGFYGYTF. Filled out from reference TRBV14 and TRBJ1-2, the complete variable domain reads EAGVTQFPSHSVIEKGQTVTLRCDPISGHDNLYWYRRVMGKEIKFLLHFVKESKQDESGMPNNRFLAERTGGTYSTLKVQPAELEDSGVYFCASSHSGQGFYGYTFGSGTRLTVV.

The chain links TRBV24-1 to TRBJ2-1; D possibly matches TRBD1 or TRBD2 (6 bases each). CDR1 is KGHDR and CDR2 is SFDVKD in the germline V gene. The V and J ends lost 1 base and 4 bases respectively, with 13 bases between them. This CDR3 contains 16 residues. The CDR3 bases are TGTGCCACCAGTGATTTAGGGGGACGGGGGTACAATGAGCAGTTCTTC. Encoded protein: CATSDLGGRGYNEQFF.

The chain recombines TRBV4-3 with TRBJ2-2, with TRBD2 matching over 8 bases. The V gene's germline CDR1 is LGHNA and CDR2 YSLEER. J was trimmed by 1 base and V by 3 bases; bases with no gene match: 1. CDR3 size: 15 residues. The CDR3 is CASSQTSENTGELFF. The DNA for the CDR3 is TGCGCCAGCAGCCAGACTAGCGAGAACACCGGGGAGCTGTTTTTT.

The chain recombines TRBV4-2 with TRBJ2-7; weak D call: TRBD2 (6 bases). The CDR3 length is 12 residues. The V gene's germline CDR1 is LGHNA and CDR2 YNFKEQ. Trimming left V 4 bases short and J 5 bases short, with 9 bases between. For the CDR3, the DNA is TGTGCCAGCAGCCCCGGAGGGCACGAGCAGTACTTC. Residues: CASSPGGHEQYF.

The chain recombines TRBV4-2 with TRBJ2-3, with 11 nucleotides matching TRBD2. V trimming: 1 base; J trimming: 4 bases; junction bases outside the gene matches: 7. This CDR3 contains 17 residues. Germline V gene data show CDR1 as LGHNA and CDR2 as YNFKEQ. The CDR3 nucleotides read TGTGCCAGCAGCCAAGGGGTGACTAGCGGGGTACCAGATACGCAGTATTTT. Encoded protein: CASSQGVTSGVPDTQYF.

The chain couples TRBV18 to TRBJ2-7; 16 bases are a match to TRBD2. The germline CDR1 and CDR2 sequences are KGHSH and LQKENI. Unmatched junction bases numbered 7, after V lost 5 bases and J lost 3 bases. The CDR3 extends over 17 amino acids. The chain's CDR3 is CASSAPGLAGGVYEQYF. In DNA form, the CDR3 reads TGTGCCAGCTCAGCTCCGGGACTAGCGGGAGGGGTCTACGAGCAGTACTTC. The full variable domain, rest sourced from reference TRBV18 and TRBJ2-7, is NAGVMQNPRHLVRRRGQEARLRCSPMKGHSHVYWYRQLPEEGLKFMVYLQKENIIDESGMPKERFSAEFPKEGPSILRIQQVVRGDSAAYFCASSAPGLAGGVYEQYFGPGTRLTVT.

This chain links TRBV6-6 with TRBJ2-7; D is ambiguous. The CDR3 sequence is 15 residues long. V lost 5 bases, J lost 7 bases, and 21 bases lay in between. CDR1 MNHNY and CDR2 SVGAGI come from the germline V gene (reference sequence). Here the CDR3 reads CASSQDIRTRREQYF. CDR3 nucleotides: TGTGCCAGCAGTCAAGACATCCGGACCCGCAGGGAGCAGTACTTC.

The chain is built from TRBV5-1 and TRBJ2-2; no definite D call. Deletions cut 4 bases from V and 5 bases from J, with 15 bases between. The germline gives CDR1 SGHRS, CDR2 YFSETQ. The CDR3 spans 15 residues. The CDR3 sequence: CASSRTSDSTGELFF. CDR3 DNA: TGCGCCAGCAGCCGTACTTCAGATTCGACCGGGGAGCTGTTTTTT.

This chain's CDR3 is CASSEGGRDEQYF. CDR3 coding DNA: TGTGCCAGCAGCGAAGGTGGGAGGGACGAGCAGTACTTC. The V gene is TRBV9, the J gene TRBJ2-7; 7 bases line up with TRBD2. The CDR3 contains 13 residues. Germline CDR1 is SGDLS and CDR2 is YYNGEE. V shed 3 bases and J 5 bases; nucleotides not matched to a gene: 5.

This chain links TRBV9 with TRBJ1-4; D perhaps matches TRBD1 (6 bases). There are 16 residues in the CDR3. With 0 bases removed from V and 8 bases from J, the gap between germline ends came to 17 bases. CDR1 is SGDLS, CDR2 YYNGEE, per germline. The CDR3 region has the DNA TGTGCCAGCAGCGTAGCTCTGGGGGGGCTTGGGGAAAAACTGTTTTTT. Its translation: CASSVALGGLGEKLFF.

The CDR3, as DNA: TGTGCCAGCAGCCGTAGCGGAAACACCTACAATGAGCAGTTCTTC. Its protein product is CASSRSGNTYNEQFF. The chain uses TRBV27 and TRBJ2-1, with D tentatively TRBD2 (6 bases). CDR1 and CDR2 from the germline V gene are MNHEY and SMNVEV (reference sequence). The CDR3 contains 15 residues. Deletions cut 6 bases from V and 2 bases from J, with 14 bases between.

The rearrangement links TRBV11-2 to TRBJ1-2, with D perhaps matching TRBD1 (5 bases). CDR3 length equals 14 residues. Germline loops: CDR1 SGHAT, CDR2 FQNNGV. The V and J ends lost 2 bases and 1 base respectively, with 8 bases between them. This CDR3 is CASSLQQVNYGYTF. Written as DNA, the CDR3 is TGTGCCAGCAGCTTACAACAGGTTAACTATGGCTACACCTTC.

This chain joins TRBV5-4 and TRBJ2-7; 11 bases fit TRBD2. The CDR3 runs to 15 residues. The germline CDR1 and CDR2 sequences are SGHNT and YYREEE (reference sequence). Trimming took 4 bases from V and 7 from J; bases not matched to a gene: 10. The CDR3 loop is CASSLLAGVKEEQYF. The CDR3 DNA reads TGTGCCAGCAGCCTACTAGCGGGAGTGAAGGAAGAGCAGTACTTC.

CDR3 sequence reads: CASALRLEKDEQYF. CDR3 in DNA: TGTGCCAGCGCCCTACGACTGGAGAAAGACGAGCAGTACTTC. The chain uses TRBV11-3 and TRBJ2-7; D not certain. The germline CDR1 and CDR2 sequences are SGHNT and YENEEA. The CDR3 extends over 14 amino acids. V was pared by 8 bases and J by 5 bases, with 19 bases between.